Below, 30 T cell receptor beta chains from the same sample are listed, as sequenced in a study of shared clonotypes between healthy human individuals. The method was immunoSEQ multiplex PCR; TCRdb's version includes in-frame clones alone and lacks a portion of them. The sample lists 2 million to 2.5 million clones, 85% to 95% occurring once. The sequenced sample was naive CD4+ T cells from PBMCs. Subset meaning: CD45RA+ positively selected. These receptor sequences come from a man between 18 and 29 years old in good health. Some clones in this sample may be carry-over from other donors' samples.

The chain carries TRBV19 and TRBJ2-7, with 15 bases matching TRBD2. The V and J ends lost 3 bases and 6 bases, in that order; junction bases with no gene match: 6. This CDR3 is 16 amino acids long. From germline, CDR1 is LNHDA and CDR2 SQIVND (reference sequence). The CDR3 region is CASSMGLAGGSVEQYF. In DNA, the CDR3 is TGTGCCAGTAGTATGGGACTAGCGGGAGGTTCGGTCGAGCAGTACTTC.

The chain has TRBV7-8 and TRBJ2-1; 15 bases align to TRBD2. CDR1 and CDR2 (germline): SGHVS, FQNEAQ. The CDR3 consists of 21 residues. V lost 0 bases to trimming and J lost 4 bases; unmatched junction nucleotides: 13. This CDR3 is CASSLALWTSGRGLRYNEQFF. CDR3 coding DNA: TGTGCCAGCAGCTTAGCGCTATGGACTAGCGGGAGGGGTCTAAGGTACAATGAGCAGTTCTTC.

The chain employs TRBV5-6 and TRBJ2-1, with 7 bases matching TRBD1. The trim removed 4 bases at V and 2 bases at J, leaving 6 bases unmatched. Germline V gene sequence: CDR1 SGHDT, CDR2 YYEEEE. The CDR3 has 15 amino acids. DNA of the CDR3: TGTGCCAGCAGCGAGGGACAGCGAACCTACAATGAGCAGTTCTTC. Amino acid sequence: CASSEGQRTYNEQFF.

V usage is TRBV7-2 and J usage is TRBJ2-7; D remains ambiguous. With 6 bases removed from V and 4 bases from J, the gap between germline ends came to 16 bases. The CDR3 sequence is 14 residues long. CDR1 and CDR2 (germline): SGHTA, FQGNSA. The DNA of the CDR3 is TGTGCCAGCAGTTTACCCCCTTTACCTTACGAGCAGTACTTC. Its protein is CASSLPPLPYEQYF.

This chain uses TRBV7-8 with TRBJ2-7; 7 bases match TRBD2. V was pared by 3 bases and J by 3 bases, with 11 bases of the junction left unmatched. CDR1 SGHVS and CDR2 FQNEAQ come from the germline V gene. The CDR3 consists of 16 residues. CDR3 loop: CASSFGGSRLGYEQYF. DNA for the CDR3: TGTGCCAGCAGCTTCGGCGGGAGCAGATTGGGCTACGAGCAGTACTTC.

V gene TRBV15 combines with J gene TRBJ2-1; no firm D call. Trimming left V 0 bases short and J 0 bases short, with 3 bases between. Germline lookup yields CDR1 LNHNV and CDR2 YYDKDF (reference sequence). This CDR3 is 14 amino acids long. The CDR3 region has the DNA TGTGCCACCAGCAGAGAATACTCCTACAATGAGCAGTTCTTC. This encodes CATSREYSYNEQFF.

This sequence joins TRBV5-1 and TRBJ2-1; tentatively, D is TRBD1 (5 bases). V was clipped by 0 bases and J by 8 bases, with 18 bases between them. This CDR3 is 16 amino acids long. Germline lookup yields CDR1 SGHRS and CDR2 YFSETQ. This CDR3 is CASSLEGRVEWDEQFF. As DNA, the CDR3 is TGCGCCAGCAGCTTGGAAGGCAGGGTGGAATGGGATGAGCAGTTCTTC.

This clone appeared a single time. Different DNA sequences within this sample yield the same CDR3. This chain joins TRBV28 and TRBJ1-1; 7 positions match TRBD1. This CDR3 has 13 amino acids. V was pared by 6 bases and J by 0 bases, with 1 base of the junction left unmatched. Germline V CDR1 and CDR2: MDHEN, SYDVKM. The CDR3 reads CASRGGMNTEAFF. The CDR3 region has the DNA TGTGCCAGCAGAGGGGGCATGAACACTGAAGCTTTCTTT.

The chain uses TRBV9 and TRBJ1-1; D unclear. Trimming pared 0 bases from V and 0 bases from J, leaving 12 bases between. CDR3 size: 16 residues. Germline V lookup: CDR1 SGDLS, CDR2 YYNGEE. CDR3 in amino acids: CASSVGPGLVNTEAFF. CDR3 in DNA: TGTGCCAGCAGCGTAGGCCCAGGCCTGGTGAACACTGAAGCTTTCTTT.

This clone appeared a single time. The V and J genes are TRBV14 and TRBJ2-2; D is undetermined. Trimming removed 0 bases at V and 7 bases at J, with 6 bases between. The CDR3 totals 13 residues. Germline V lookup: CDR1 SGHDN, CDR2 FVKESK. CDR3 DNA sequence: TGTGCCAGCAGCCAAGATTGGGGCGGGGAGCTGTTTTTT. It translates to CASSQDWGGELFF. The full variable domain, its missing parts supplied by reference TRBV14 and TRBJ2-2, is EAGVTQFPSHSVIEKGQTVTLRCDPISGHDNLYWYRRVMGKEIKFLLHFVKESKQDESGMPNNRFLAERTGGTYSTLKVQPAELEDSGVYFCASSQDWGGELFFGEGSRLTVL.

The V gene is TRBV7-9, the J gene TRBJ1-3; tentatively, D is TRBD1 (5 bases). The CDR3 totals 15 residues. CDR1 and CDR2 from the germline V gene are SEHNR and FQNEAQ (reference sequence). Trimming left V 6 bases short and J 2 bases short, with 14 bases between. The CDR3 DNA reads TGTGCCAGCAGTTCAGGGAAATCGGCTGGAAACACCATATATTTT. This sequence encodes CASSSGKSAGNTIYF.

The V call is TRBV14, the J call TRBJ2-3, with D perhaps TRBD1 (6 bases). Trimming stripped 0 bases from V and 2 bases from J, with 15 bases between. Germline lookup yields CDR1 SGHDN and CDR2 FVKESK. This CDR3 is 17 amino acids long. CDR3: CASSQDPGQSYTDTQYF. For the CDR3, the DNA is TGTGCCAGCAGCCAAGATCCGGGACAATCGTACACAGATACGCAGTATTTT.

CDR3 DNA sequence: TGTGCCAGTAGTACAAAGCCAAGGGCCCCTAACTATGGCTACACCTTC. As protein: CASSTKPRAPNYGYTF. The chain links TRBV19 to TRBJ1-2; the D is unclear. Germline V gene lookup returns CDR1 LNHDA and CDR2 SQIVND (reference sequence). V shed 4 bases and J shed 0 bases, with 15 bases lying between them. This CDR3 is built from 16 residues.

The V and J genes are TRBV28 and TRBJ2-5; tentative D call: TRBD2 (8 bases). The CDR3 runs to 15 residues. Germline assignment: CDR1 MDHEN and CDR2 SYDVKM. V was shortened by 5 bases and J by 5 bases, with 18 bases between the two germline ends. The CDR3 nucleotides are TGTGCCAGCAGTGGCGGGGTAGCGGGACAGGAGACCCAGTACTTC. This sequence encodes CASSGGVAGQETQYF.

The chain uses TRBV7-7 and TRBJ2-2; D not resolved. Trimming removed 9 bases from V and 1 base from J, with 6 bases in between. The germline gives CDR1 SSHAT, CDR2 FNYEAQ (reference sequence). This CDR3 comprises 12 residues. The CDR3 protein is CARNKNTGELFF. Written as DNA, the CDR3 is TGTGCCAGGAACAAGAACACCGGGGAGCTGTTTTTT.

The rearrangement links TRBV7-2 to TRBJ2-2, with 8 positions matching TRBD1. With V trimmed by 5 bases and J by 9 bases, 14 bases remained unmatched. Germline CDR1 is SGHTA and CDR2 is FQGNSA. The CDR3 runs to 16 residues. CDR3 protein: CASSPPTPRGRRELFF. CDR3 nucleotide sequence: TGTGCCAGCAGCCCCCCAACCCCCAGGGGGCGCAGGGAGCTGTTTTTT.

The genes are TRBV15 and TRBJ2-1; 10 bases are a match to TRBD2. V was clipped by 0 bases and J by 6 bases; unmatched bases: 8. This CDR3 has 17 residues. Germline V gene sequence: CDR1 LNHNV, CDR2 YYDKDF (reference sequence). CDR3 sequence reads: CATSRDLWSSGSNEQFF. CDR3 nucleotides: TGTGCCACCAGCAGAGATCTCTGGTCTAGCGGGAGCAATGAGCAGTTCTTC.

The J gene is TRBJ2-4, the V gene TRBV7-2, with D possibly matching TRBD2 (6 bases). The V end was cut by 5 bases, the J end by 0 bases, with 8 bases between. This CDR3 spans 14 amino acids. Germline CDR1 SGHTA, CDR2 FQGNSA. CDR3 amino acids: CASSGGLAKNIQYF. The CDR3 DNA is TGTGCCAGCAGCGGGGGGTTAGCCAAAAACATTCAGTACTTC.

Notes on this clone: In the same sample, other DNA sequences code for this CDR3. V gene TRBV18 combines with J gene TRBJ2-1, with TRBD1 matching 11 bases. Trimming cost V 3 bases and J 5 bases; bases outside gene matches: 3. The germline V gene encodes CDR1 KGHSH and CDR2 LQKENI. This CDR3 spans 15 amino acids. In DNA form, the CDR3 reads TGTGCCAGCTCACCCGGGACAGGGGGAAACAATGAGCAGTTCTTC. The encoded protein is CASSPGTGGNNEQFF.

Regarding this clone: Other DNA sequences in the same sample also yield this CDR3. The V and J genes are TRBV28 and TRBJ2-7, with TRBD1 matching 7 bases. Germline lookup yields CDR1 MDHEN and CDR2 SYDVKM. The CDR3 is 14 residues long. V lost 6 bases and J lost 2; bases outside the gene matches: 7. The CDR3 sequence: CASSQHQGAYEQYF. The DNA for the CDR3 is TGTGCCAGCAGCCAACATCAGGGGGCCTACGAGCAGTACTTC. Using reference TRBV28 and TRBJ2-7 for the parts outside the CDR3, the full variable domain is DVKVTQSSRYLVKRTGEKVFLECVQDMDHENMFWYRQDPGLGLRLIYFSYDVKMKEKGDIPEGYSVSREKKERFSLILESASTNQTSMYLCASSQHQGAYEQYFGPGTRLTVT.

The chain recombines TRBV5-6 with TRBJ1-3; D gene uncertain. V lost 0 bases and J 0 bases, leaving 7 bases between the germline ends. The CDR3 sequence is 15 residues long. Per germline, CDR1 SGHDT and CDR2 YYEEEE. The CDR3, as DNA: TGTGCCAGCAGCTTGGAAGGGATCTCTGGAAACACCATATATTTT. Encoded protein: CASSLEGISGNTIYF.

The rearrangement joins TRBV6-7 to TRBJ2-3; 12 bases are a match to TRBD2. TRBV6-7 is identified as an open reading frame with a role that is uncertain. With 6 bases clipped from V and 2 bases from J, the junction kept 9 bases outside the gene matches. The CDR3 runs 17 residues. Here the CDR3 DNA reads TGTGCCAGCAGGTGGCTAGCGGGAGGGCCTGTCACAGATACGCAGTATTTT. Amino acid sequence: CASRWLAGGPVTDTQYF.

This chain links TRBV12-5 with TRBJ2-6; no definite D call. The CDR3 extends over 14 amino acids. The germline V gene encodes CDR1 LGHNT and CDR2 FRNRAP. Trimming removed 3 bases from V and 0 bases from J, with 3 bases in between. The CDR3 coding sequence is TGTGCTAGTGGTTTCTCCTCTGGGGCCAACGTCCTGACTTTC. Encoded protein: CASGFSSGANVLTF.

V usage is TRBV14 and J usage is TRBJ1-4; D is uncertain. The CDR3 sequence is 14 residues long. The germline V gene encodes CDR1 SGHDN and CDR2 FVKESK. V lost 10 bases to trimming and J lost 4 bases, with 16 bases between them. The chain's CDR3 is CATSRTGSNEKLFF. CDR3 sequence (DNA): TGTGCCACCTCGAGGACGGGGAGTAATGAAAAACTGTTTTTT.

The chain uses TRBV28 and TRBJ2-7; D remains ambiguous. In germline, CDR1 is MDHEN, CDR2 SYDVKM. The CDR3 contains 14 residues. V was shortened by 3 bases and J by 1 base, with 10 bases between the two germline ends. The CDR3 sequence: CASSFLSLSYEQYF. CDR3 sequence (DNA): TGTGCCAGCAGTTTCCTAAGCCTTTCCTACGAGCAGTACTTC.

J is TRBJ2-1 and V is TRBV9; tentatively, D is TRBD2 (6 bases). Trimming removed 4 bases from V and 14 bases from J, with 25 bases in between. This CDR3 has 15 amino acids. Germline V gene data show CDR1 as SGDLS and CDR2 as YYNGEE. CDR3 coding DNA: TGTGCCAGCAGCCTAGGGTCAGGCCGGGAGCGGGCGGAGTTCTTC. Protein product: CASSLGSGRERAEFF.

The chain is built from TRBV5-1 and TRBJ2-2; D is perhaps TRBD1 (6 bases). CDR3 length: 14 amino acids. CDR1 is SGHRS and CDR2 is YFSETQ in the germline V gene. V was pared by 4 bases and J by 2 bases, with 9 bases between. This chain's CDR3 is CASSMTGNTGELFF. CDR3 sequence (DNA): TGCGCCAGCAGCATGACAGGAAACACCGGGGAGCTGTTTTTT.

V gene TRBV25-1 combines with J gene TRBJ1-1; unclear D gene. Per the germline V gene, CDR1 is MGHDK and CDR2 is SYGVNS. This CDR3 contains 11 residues. Trimming stripped 6 bases from V and 5 bases from J, with 7 bases between. CDR3 in DNA: TGTGCCAGCAGGGTTTTTACTGAAGCTTTCTTT. Encoded protein: CASRVFTEAFF.

This clone has just one count. V usage is TRBV7-2 and J usage is TRBJ1-1, with D possibly TRBD1 on 6 matching bases. The CDR3 has 13 amino acids. Germline V gene lookup returns CDR1 SGHTA and CDR2 FQGNSA. The germline V and J ends were trimmed by 6 bases and 11 bases, with 19 bases remaining between them. CDR3 sequence reads: CASRHRNNRDAFF. CDR3 bases: TGTGCCAGCAGGCATCGCAACAACAGGGATGCTTTCTTT.

The rearrangement joins TRBV19 to TRBJ1-2; D unclear. The CDR3 has 12 amino acids. With 4 bases removed from V and 2 bases from J, the gap between germline ends came to 5 bases. Germline CDR1 and CDR2: LNHDA and SQIVND (reference sequence). CDR3 nucleotides: TGTGCCAGTAGTACCCGGAACTATGGCTACACCTTC. This codes for CASSTRNYGYTF.